This T cell receptor beta chain appears in the sequencing data of a study of cytomegalovirus exposure and HLA in healthy donors. Unmatched junction bases numbered 1, after V lost 4 bases and J lost 5 bases. Germline CDR1 and CDR2: MDHEN and SYDVKM. The CDR3 runs to 14 residues. Primers included in the PCR were 60 Vbeta and 13 Jbeta primers. The method was immunoSEQ multiplex PCR; TCRdb's version includes in-frame clones alone and lacks a portion of them. This sample yields approximately 130,000 clones, of which roughly three quarters are seen a single time; 2.5% to 3.5% belongs to the top ten. The sequenced material came from PBMCs. The receptor's source is a man aged 30-40 years in good health and CMV-seronegative. The rearrangement joins TRBV28 to TRBJ1-4; 10 positions agree with TRBD1. The CDR3 DNA sequence: TGTGCCAGCAGTTCGGGACAGGGGAATGAAAAACTGTTTTTT. Translating gives CASSSGQGNEKLFF.